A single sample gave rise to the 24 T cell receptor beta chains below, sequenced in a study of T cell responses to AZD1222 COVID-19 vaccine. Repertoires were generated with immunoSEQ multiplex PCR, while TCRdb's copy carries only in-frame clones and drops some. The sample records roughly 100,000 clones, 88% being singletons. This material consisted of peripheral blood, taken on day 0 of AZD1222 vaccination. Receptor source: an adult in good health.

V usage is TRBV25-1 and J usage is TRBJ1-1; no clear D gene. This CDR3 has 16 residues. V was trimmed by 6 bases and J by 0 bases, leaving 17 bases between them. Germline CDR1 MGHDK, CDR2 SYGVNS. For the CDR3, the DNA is TGTGCCAGCAGACTGGCGGGCTCTGACATGAACACTGAAGCTTTCTTT. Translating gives CASRLAGSDMNTEAFF.

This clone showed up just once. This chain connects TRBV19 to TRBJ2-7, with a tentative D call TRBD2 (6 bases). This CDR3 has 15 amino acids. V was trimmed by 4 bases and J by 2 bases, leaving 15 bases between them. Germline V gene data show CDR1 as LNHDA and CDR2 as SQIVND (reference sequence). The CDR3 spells CASSKGLLRAYEQYF. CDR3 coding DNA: TGTGCCAGTAGTAAGGGACTTTTAAGGGCCTACGAGCAGTACTTC. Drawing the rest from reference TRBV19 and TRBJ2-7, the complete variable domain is DGGITQSPKYLFRKEGQNVTLSCEQNLNHDAMYWYRQDPGQGLRLIYYSQIVNDFQKGDIAEGYSVSREKKESFPLTVTSAQKNPTAFYLCASSKGLLRAYEQYFGPGTRLTVT.

CDR3 loop: CASSESKGYGYTF. DNA for the CDR3: TGCGCCAGCAGTGAGTCGAAGGGGTACGGCTACACCTTC. The V call is TRBV10-1, the J call TRBJ1-2; D may be TRBD1 (5 bases). CDR3 length: 13 residues. Trimming shortened V by 0 bases and J by 8 bases, and 10 bases separated the two germline ends. Germline CDR1 WNHNN, CDR2 SYGVQD (reference sequence).

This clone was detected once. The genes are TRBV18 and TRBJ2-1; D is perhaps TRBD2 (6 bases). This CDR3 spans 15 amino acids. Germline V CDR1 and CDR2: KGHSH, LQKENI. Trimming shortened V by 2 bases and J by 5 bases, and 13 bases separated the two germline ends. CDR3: CASSPRTSGHNEQFF. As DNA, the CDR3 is TGTGCCAGCTCACCAAGGACCAGCGGGCACAATGAGCAGTTCTTC.

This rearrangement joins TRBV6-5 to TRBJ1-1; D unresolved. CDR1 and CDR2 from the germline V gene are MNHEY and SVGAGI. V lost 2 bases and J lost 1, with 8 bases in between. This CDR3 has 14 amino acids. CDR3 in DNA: TGTGCCAGCAGTTACACGGGCAGGAACACTGAAGCTTTCTTT. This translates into CASSYTGRNTEAFF.

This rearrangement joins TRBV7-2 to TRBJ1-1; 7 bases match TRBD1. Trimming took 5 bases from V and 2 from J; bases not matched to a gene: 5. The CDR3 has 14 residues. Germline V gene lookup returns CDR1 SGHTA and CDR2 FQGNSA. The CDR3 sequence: CASSPRQGNTEAFF. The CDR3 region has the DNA TGTGCCAGCAGCCCTCGACAGGGCAACACTGAAGCTTTCTTT.

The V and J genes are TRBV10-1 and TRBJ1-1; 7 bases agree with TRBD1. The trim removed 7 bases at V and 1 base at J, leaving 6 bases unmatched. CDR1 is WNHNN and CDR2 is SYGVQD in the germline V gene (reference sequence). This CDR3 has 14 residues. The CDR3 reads CASNAGTANTEAFF. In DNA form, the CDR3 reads TGCGCCAGCAACGCCGGGACAGCGAACACTGAAGCTTTCTTT.

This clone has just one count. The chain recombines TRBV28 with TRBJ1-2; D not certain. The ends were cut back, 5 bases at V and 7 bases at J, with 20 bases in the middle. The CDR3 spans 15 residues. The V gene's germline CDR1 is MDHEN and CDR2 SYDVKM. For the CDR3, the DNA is TGTGCCAGCAGTCTCGTAGACCGCAGTCTGGGTGGCTACACCTTC. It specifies CASSLVDRSLGGYTF.

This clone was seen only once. CDR3 nucleotides: TGTGCCAGCAGCCAAGAAGGTCAGGGCCCCTACGAGCAGTACTTC. This translates into CASSQEGQGPYEQYF. V usage is TRBV4-2 and J usage is TRBJ2-7; D might be TRBD1 (5 bases). Trimming shortened V by 0 bases and J by 2 bases, and 11 bases separated the two germline ends. CDR1 LGHNA and CDR2 YNFKEQ come from the germline V gene. CDR3 length equals 15 residues.

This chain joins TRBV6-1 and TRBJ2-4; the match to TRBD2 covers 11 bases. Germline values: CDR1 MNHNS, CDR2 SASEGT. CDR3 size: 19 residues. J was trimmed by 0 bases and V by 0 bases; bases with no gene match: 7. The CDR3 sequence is CASSEAGTSGPLAKNIQYF. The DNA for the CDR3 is TGTGCCAGCAGTGAAGCTGGGACTAGCGGACCTCTAGCCAAAAACATTCAGTACTTC.

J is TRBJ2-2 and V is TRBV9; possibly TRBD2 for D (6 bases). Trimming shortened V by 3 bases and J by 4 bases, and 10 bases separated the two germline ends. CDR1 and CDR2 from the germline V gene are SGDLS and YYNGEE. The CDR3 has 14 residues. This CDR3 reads CASSGLALTGELFF. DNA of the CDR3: TGTGCCAGCAGCGGCCTAGCGCTCACCGGGGAGCTGTTTTTT. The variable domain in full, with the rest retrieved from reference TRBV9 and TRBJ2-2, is DSGVTQTPKHLITATGQRVTLRCSPRSGDLSVYWYQQSLDQGLQFLIQYYNGEERAKGNILERFSAQQFPDLHSELNLSSLELGDSALYFCASSGLALTGELFFGEGSRLTVL.

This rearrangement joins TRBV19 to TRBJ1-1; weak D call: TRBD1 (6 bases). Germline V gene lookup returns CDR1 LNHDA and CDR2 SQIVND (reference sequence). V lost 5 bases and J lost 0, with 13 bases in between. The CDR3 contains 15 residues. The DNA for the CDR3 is TGTGCCAGTAGTCATACACAGGGTGTGAACACTGAAGCTTTCTTT. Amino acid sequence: CASSHTQGVNTEAFF.

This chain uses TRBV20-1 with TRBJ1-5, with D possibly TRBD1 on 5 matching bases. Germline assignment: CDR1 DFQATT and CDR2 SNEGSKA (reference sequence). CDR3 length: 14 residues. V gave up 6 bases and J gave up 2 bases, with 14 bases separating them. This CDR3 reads CSASRGNGNQPQHF. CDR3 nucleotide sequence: TGCAGTGCCAGTAGGGGAAACGGCAATCAGCCCCAGCATTTT.

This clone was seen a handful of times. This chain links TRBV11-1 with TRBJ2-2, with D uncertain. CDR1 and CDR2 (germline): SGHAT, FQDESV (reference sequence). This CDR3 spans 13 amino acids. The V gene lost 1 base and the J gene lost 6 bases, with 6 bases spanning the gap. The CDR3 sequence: CASSLVVSGELFF. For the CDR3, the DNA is TGTGCCAGCAGCTTAGTAGTGTCCGGGGAGCTGTTTTTT.

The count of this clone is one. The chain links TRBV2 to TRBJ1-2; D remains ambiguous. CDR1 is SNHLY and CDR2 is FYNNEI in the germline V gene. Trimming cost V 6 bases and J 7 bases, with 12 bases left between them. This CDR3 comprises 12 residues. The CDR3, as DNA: TGTGCCAGCAGGCCTACAGAGGTTGGCTACACCTTC. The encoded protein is CASRPTEVGYTF.

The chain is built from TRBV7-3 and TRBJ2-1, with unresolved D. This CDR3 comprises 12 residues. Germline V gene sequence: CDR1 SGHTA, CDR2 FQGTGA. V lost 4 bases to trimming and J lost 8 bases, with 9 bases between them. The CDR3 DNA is TGTGCCAGCAGCTCCCTTGGGGATGAGCAGTTCTTC. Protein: CASSSLGDEQFF. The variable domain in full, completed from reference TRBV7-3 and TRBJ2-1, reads GAGVSQTPSNKVTEKGKYVELRCDPISGHTALYWYRQSLGQGPEFLIYFQGTGAADDSGLPNDRFFAVRPEGSVSTLKIQRTERGDSAVYLCASSSLGDEQFFGPGTRLTVL.

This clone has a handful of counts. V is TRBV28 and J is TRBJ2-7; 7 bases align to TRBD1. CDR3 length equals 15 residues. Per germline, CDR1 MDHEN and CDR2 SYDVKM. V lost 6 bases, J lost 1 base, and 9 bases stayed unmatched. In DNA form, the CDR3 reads TGTGCCAGCAGGCCCCCGGGACAGTGGTCCTACGAGCAGTACTTC. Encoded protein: CASRPPGQWSYEQYF.

The CDR3 loop is CASRPGRDNQPQHF. In DNA, the CDR3 is TGTGCCAGCAGGCCCGGGAGGGACAACCAGCCCCAGCATTTT. The V call is TRBV2, the J call TRBJ1-5; tentatively, D is TRBD1 (6 bases). The V and J ends lost 6 bases and 7 bases respectively, with 16 bases between them. Germline loops: CDR1 SNHLY, CDR2 FYNNEI. The CDR3 extends over 14 amino acids.

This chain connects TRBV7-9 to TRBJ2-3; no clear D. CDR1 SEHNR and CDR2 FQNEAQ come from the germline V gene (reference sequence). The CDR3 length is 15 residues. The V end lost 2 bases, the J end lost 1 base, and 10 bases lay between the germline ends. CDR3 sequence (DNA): TGTGCCAGCAGCTTACCCTACGACGGCACAGATACGCAGTATTTT. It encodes CASSLPYDGTDTQYF. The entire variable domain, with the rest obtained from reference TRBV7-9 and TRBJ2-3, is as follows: DTGVSQNPRHKITKRGQNVTFRCDPISEHNRLYWYRQTLGQGPEFLTYFQNEAQLEKSRLLSDRFSAERPKGSFSTLEIQRTEQGDSAMYLCASSLPYDGTDTQYFGPGTRLTVL.

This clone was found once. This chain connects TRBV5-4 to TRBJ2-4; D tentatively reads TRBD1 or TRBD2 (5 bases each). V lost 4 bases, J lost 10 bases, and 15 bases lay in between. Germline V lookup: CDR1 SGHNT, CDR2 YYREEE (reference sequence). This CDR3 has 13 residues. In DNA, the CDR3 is TGTGCCAGCAGCCGGGACCCTGAGGGGATTCAGTACTTC. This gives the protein CASSRDPEGIQYF.

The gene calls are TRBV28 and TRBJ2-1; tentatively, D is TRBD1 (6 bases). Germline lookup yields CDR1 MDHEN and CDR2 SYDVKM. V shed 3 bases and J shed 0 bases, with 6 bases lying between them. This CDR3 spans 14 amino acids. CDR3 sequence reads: CASSLGASYNEQFF. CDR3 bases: TGTGCCAGCAGTTTGGGGGCCTCCTACAATGAGCAGTTCTTC.

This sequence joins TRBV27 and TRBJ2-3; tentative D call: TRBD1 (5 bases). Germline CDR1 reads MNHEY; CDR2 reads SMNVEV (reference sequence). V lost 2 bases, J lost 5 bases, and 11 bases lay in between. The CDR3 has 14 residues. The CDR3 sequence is CASSLPGQRDTQYF. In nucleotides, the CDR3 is TGTGCCAGCAGTTTACCAGGACAACGAGATACGCAGTATTTT.

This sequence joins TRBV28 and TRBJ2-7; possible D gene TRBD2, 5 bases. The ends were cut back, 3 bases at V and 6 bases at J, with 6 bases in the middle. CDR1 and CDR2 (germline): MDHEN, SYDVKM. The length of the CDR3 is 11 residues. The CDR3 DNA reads TGTGCCAGCAGTTTGAGGGCCGAGCAGTACTTC. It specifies CASSLRAEQYF.

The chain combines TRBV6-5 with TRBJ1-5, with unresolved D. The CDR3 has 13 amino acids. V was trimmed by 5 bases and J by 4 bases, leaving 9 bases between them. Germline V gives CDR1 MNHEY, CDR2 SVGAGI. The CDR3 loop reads CASSLLINQPQHF. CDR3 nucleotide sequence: TGTGCCAGCAGTCTACTCATTAATCAGCCCCAGCATTTT.